This is a list of T cell receptor beta chains from one sample in a study of T cell responses to AZD1222 COVID-19 vaccine. This table comes from immunoSEQ multiplex PCR, and its TCRdb copy is limited to in-frame clones, with some not included. The data hold roughly 78,000 clones, with roughly 80% observed a single time. The sequencing here drew on peripheral blood, taken on day 0 of AZD1222 vaccination. The source of these receptors is an adult in good health. Both conserved end residues are part of each CDR3. Clone size is given for some rows only: seen once, a few or many times, or a class if the clone is expanded.

clone size	V gene	CDR3 length	CDR3 protein
few	TRBV7-2	15	CASSLAGVTSNEQFF
NA	TRBV3-1/TRBV3-2	18	CASRLQRTSGINGETQYF
NA	TRBV5-1	16	CASSLALDTSGNTIYF
once	TRBV7-8	14	CASSVAGGGYEQYF
NA	TRBV20-1	11	CSATRFNEQFF
once	TRBV4-2	14	CASSRLLTGEPLHF
NA	TRBV23-1	14	CASSQSGSHYEQYF
NA	TRBV12-3/TRBV12-4	12	CASSFYNSPLHF
once	TRBV7-2	15	CASSLVAGGRKTQYF
NA	TRBV15	15	CATSRVAAIQETQYF
NA	TRBV14	13	CASSRVGDNEQFF
NA	TRBV4-3	15	CASSYGTGVLFEQFF
NA	TRBV9	14	CASSGTGDVYEQYF
NA	TRBV9	14	CASSVGGGVYEQYF
NA	TRBV15	13	CATSREPGDGYTF
few	TRBV7-2	13	CASRGGPDEKLFF
NA	TRBV12-3/TRBV12-4	13	CASSPRVNYGYTF
once	TRBV11-3	14	CASSSTKAGTEAFF
few	TRBV4-2	15	CASSQDRDSPNIQYF
NA	TRBV6-2/TRBV6-3	16	CASSYHDRLDTGELFF
NA	TRBV7-2	14	CASSPLAVNTEAFF
NA	TRBV7-6	14	CASSLDRVTGELFF
NA	TRBV25-1	17	CASSELGLAGVHNEQFF
NA	TRBV5-8	13	CASSFQGSTEAFF
NA	TRBV21-1	10	CASNGGWEYF
NA	TRBV7-2	16	CASSPTGLAGVDTQYF
NA	TRBV15	19	CATSREAPTTGPSGNTIYF
once	TRBV9	16	CASSPPDGTGGFGYTF
once	TRBV15	14	CATSRDRGNTEAFF
NA	TRBV24-1	15	CATTDTGRGLEKLFF
NA	TRBV11-3	15	CASSQSGSGGETQYF
NA	TRBV12-3/TRBV12-4	13	CASSLQGQLGYTF
NA	TRBV7-9	15	CASSTGQGQRGEQFF
NA	TRBV9	16	CASSVEGLAGKNEQFF
NA	TRBV5-1	14	CASSPGGQGYEQYF
once	TRBV6-2/TRBV6-3	15	CASSYHLPPTGSRYF
NA	TRBV4-1	15	CASSQTYSAPSPQHF
NA	TRBV6-2/TRBV6-3	16	CASSHTPGQSYYEQYF
few	TRBV20-1	15	CSASLREKDTGELFF
NA	TRBV4-1	15	CASSQSGTGNEKLFF
NA	TRBV29-1	16	CSVEDLAGEDYNEQFF
NA	TRBV6-2/TRBV6-3	13	CASSRMGAYEQYF
NA	TRBV19	15	CASRGGESMNTEAFF
once	TRBV7-9	14	CASSLLASQDEQFF
NA	TRBV11-2	14	CASMAWGAREKLFF
few	TRBV4-3	15	CASSQERTGAQPQHF
NA	TRBV4-3	17	CASSRRGASGTYNEQFF
NA	TRBV15	16	CATSSLGAWGDTEAFF
few	TRBV6-5	16	CASSYASGGGDEKLFF
NA	TRBV10-2	14	CASSERGTNQPQHF
NA	TRBV7-9	12	CASSPYGTEAFF
once	TRBV14	12	CASSQAYYGYTF
NA	TRBV5-5	16	CASSLGGTNSNQPQHF